This T cell receptor beta chain originates from a study of preoperative IRX-2 immunotherapy in early breast cancer (dated by TCRdb to the late 2010s). Library method: the immunoSEQ multiplex PCR assay. Here the immuneACCESS table is served through TCRdb, limited to in-frame sequences with V and J called. Missing clones are a known gap in these copies; in checked studies unresolved V genes cover under half, and the rest lacks a known reason. In all, the sample holds about 23,000 clones, and 95% of those were seen once. The biggest ten clones account for 15% to 20% of the sample. Only one count was recorded for this clone. It lacks a known antigen. Base qualities are missing; no much larger clone stands one base away. The treatment or condition label here, explained by the study, means: preoperative locoregional IRX-2 cytokine immunotherapy. The samples were obtained from a phase Ib study that tested preoperative, locoregional IRX-2 cytokine immunotherapy designed to prime immune responses. The donors were early-stage breast cancer patients who were given IRX-2 prior to surgery.

CDR1 and CDR2 are read off the germline V gene as LGHNA and YNFKEQ. There are 16 amino acids in the CDR3, from cysteine to phenylalanine inclusive. Of the read, only the CDR3 DNA is kept; its 48 bases are in frame from base 1. After removal of 2 bases from V and 3 bases from J, the junction retains 6 bases not matched to a gene. The rearranged segments are TRBV4-2 and TRBJ2-1; TRBD2 fits 8 bases in the junction. The sample was tumor tissue, taken after IRX-2 immunotherapy. The sequence was obtained from a human donor with breast cancer. The DNA sequence reads TGTGCCAGCAGCCAATACAGCGGGAGTGTCTACAATGAGCAGTTCTTC. Its protein product is CASSQYSGSVYNEQFF.